These T cell receptor beta chains were read from a single sample in a study of pediatric ulcerative colitis. The protocol was immunoSEQ multiplex PCR, while the TCRdb copy is restricted to in-frame clones and leaves out a portion. The table lists roughly 16,000 clones, approximately 80% of them singletons. The material sequenced was gut tissue. These receptors came from a boy aged 5-17 years who was a control in a study of pediatric ulcerative colitis. Both conserved end residues are part of each CDR3. D genes are given only for firm matches.

v_call | cdr3_length | d_call | cdr3_aa
TRBV6-1 | 15 | . | CASSEGTVSSYEQYF
TRBV30 | 13 | TRBD1 | CAWRGQGIGELFF
TRBV27 | 17 | TRBD2 | CASSMTAGGASYNEQFF
TRBV7-8 | 14 | . | CASSLAPSTQPQHF
TRBV5-1 | 17 | TRBD2 | CASSPRSGTRSKNEQFF
TRBV15 | 11 | . | CATSGSNGYTF
TRBV15 | 14 | . | CATSSRDMGYEQYF
TRBV7-3 | 17 | TRBD2 | CASSPPTGTSGHNEQFF
TRBV7-2 | 15 | TRBD2 | CASSLEGLADNEQFF
TRBV9 | 15 | . | CASSPGFGGNSPLHF
TRBV2 | 14 | . | CASSDRDISPEAFF
TRBV9 | 17 | TRBD1 | CASSPRAGTGGSYGYTF
TRBV5-1 | 17 | . | CASTNAPPGATGNTIYF
TRBV14 | 18 | . | CASSLNRDLGAGLNEQFF
TRBV7-7 | 16 | TRBD2 | CASSPSTSGSDNEQFF
TRBV9 | 17 | TRBD2 | CASSVTSGGARGDTQYF
TRBV27 | 13 | TRBD1 | CASSRTGGNTIYF
TRBV6-5 | 15 | TRBD1 | CASKPGQGINTEAFF
TRBV28 | 13 | . | CASSGLHSGEQYF
TRBV7-2 | 13 | . | CASSLNWSGELFF
TRBV11-2 | 17 | TRBD2 | CASSLDTAGGLTDTQYF
TRBV15 | 17 | . | CATSRDQSSLDTGELFF
TRBV10-3 | 14 | . | CATGQKYSNQPQHF
TRBV18 | 14 | . | CASSPQTRGSEAFF
TRBV5-6 | 13 | . | CASTLDVNTEAFF
TRBV6-5 | 15 | TRBD1 | CASSMTTGGNQPQHF
TRBV29-1 | 12 | TRBD1 | CSAGTGGDEQYF
TRBV5-1 | 15 | . | CASSLAKDYKETQYF
TRBV29-1 | 14 | . | CSVLPVRNTGELFF
TRBV10-2 | 11 | . | CASSGPGTQYF
TRBV6-1 | 13 | . | CASSQTRNTEAFF
TRBV5-1 | 15 | . | CASSFGLSGPYGYTF
TRBV5-1 | 14 | . | CASSPDGGNSPLHF
TRBV7-9 | 12 | . | CASSQSTDTQYF
TRBV19 | 13 | . | CASTRGGNQPQHF
TRBV27 | 13 | . | CASSPLAGETQYF
TRBV14 | 20 | TRBD2 | CASSQLPGTSGASSYNEQFF
TRBV5-1 | 16 | . | CASSSAGGEVYYGYTF
TRBV4-3 | 12 | . | CASSQDSRRAFF
TRBV27 | 14 | TRBD2 | CASSKAGGLYEQYF